One and the same sample provided the 16 T cell receptor beta chains below, sequenced in a study of cytomegalovirus exposure and HLA in healthy donors. It was with 60 Vbeta and 13 Jbeta primers that the PCR ran. Profiled with immunoSEQ multiplex PCR; TCRdb holds only in-frame clones, not every one. Of approximately 150,000 clones in the sample, around 65% were seen once. Sequencing was carried out using PBMCs. These receptors came from a male donor in good health and CMV-seronegative.

This clone showed up just a few times. This chain joins TRBV7-8 and TRBJ2-1; a possible D gene is TRBD2 (6 bases). Germline V gives CDR1 SGHVS, CDR2 FQNEAQ. There are 16 residues in the CDR3. Trimming left V 5 bases short and J 2 bases short, with 16 bases between. CDR3 in amino acids: CASSPPEGVPYNEQFF. CDR3 DNA: TGTGCCAGCAGCCCTCCGGAGGGCGTCCCCTACAATGAGCAGTTCTTC.

The J gene is TRBJ1-1, the V gene TRBV7-3, with a possible D match to TRBD1 (5 bases). The germline V and J ends were trimmed by 5 bases and 3 bases, with 25 bases remaining between them. Germline V gene data show CDR1 as SGHTA and CDR2 as FQGTGA. The CDR3 loop spans 18 amino acids. This CDR3 is CASSVVQGRDPIDTEAFF. CDR3 nucleotides: TGTGCCAGCAGCGTCGTGCAGGGCCGTGACCCGATAGACACTGAAGCTTTCTTT.

The rearrangement joins TRBV28 to TRBJ2-5, with 8 bases fitting TRBD1. Matching the DNA end better, TRBJ2-7 makes the J call doubtful. The CDR3 is made up of 15 amino acids. CDR1 is MDHEN, CDR2 SYDVKM, per germline. CDR3 in DNA: TGTGCCAGCAGTAGACTAACGGACAGGGCCTACGAGCAGTACTTC. This sequence encodes CASSRLTDRAYEQYF.

Note on this clone: Germline is not matched at one junction end, which may reflect a read error. The chain links TRBV28 to TRBJ1-1; tentative D call: TRBD1 (5 bases). CDR1 MDHEN and CDR2 SYDVKM come from the germline V gene. The CDR3 contains 11 residues. The CDR3 region has the DNA TGTGTCAGCAGTTTTCGGGGGAAAGCTTTCTTT. Residues: CVSSFRGKAFF.

The rearrangement links TRBV7-9 to TRBJ2-1; no clear D. The ends were cut back, 6 bases at V and 5 bases at J, with 5 bases in the middle. This CDR3 is 11 amino acids long. Germline V CDR1 and CDR2: SEHNR, FQNEAQ (reference sequence). CDR3 protein: CASSYNNEQFF. The DNA of the CDR3 is TGTGCCAGCAGTTACAACAATGAGCAGTTCTTC.

The chain uses TRBV5-1 and TRBJ2-2; perhaps TRBD1 as D (6 bases). V was pared by 0 bases and J by 6 bases, with 15 bases between. CDR1 and CDR2 from the germline V gene are SGHRS and YFSETQ. CDR3 length equals 16 residues. CDR3: CASSLEAGVKAGELFF. The CDR3 nucleotides are TGCGCCAGCAGCTTGGAGGCAGGGGTTAAAGCCGGGGAGCTGTTTTTT.

This clone was detected a few times. The chain uses TRBV5-6 and TRBJ1-2, with D unresolved. V gave up 0 bases and J gave up 7 bases, with 10 bases separating them. Germline V lookup: CDR1 SGHDT, CDR2 YYEEEE. This CDR3 comprises 13 residues. CDR3 DNA: TGTGCCAGCAGCTTGGCCCTACAGTCTGGCTACACCTTC. Translating gives CASSLALQSGYTF.

V and J are TRBV6-5 and TRBJ2-5; the match to TRBD1 covers 8 bases. The CDR3 covers 15 residues. Germline trimming cut 5 bases from V and 1 base from J; bases unmatched to any gene: 6. Germline values: CDR1 MNHEY, CDR2 SVGAGI. In nucleotides, the CDR3 is TGTGCCAGCAGTCAAGGGGACAGGCCCCAAGAGACCCAGTACTTC. This codes for CASSQGDRPQETQYF.

The chain joins TRBV5-4 to TRBJ1-2; 7 positions agree with TRBD1. Germline V lookup: CDR1 SGHNT, CDR2 YYREEE (reference sequence). J gave up 8 bases and V 1 base, and 5 bases lay outside the gene matches. The CDR3 spans 13 residues. This chain's CDR3 is CASSLTGAGGYTF. CDR3 coding DNA: TGTGCCAGCAGCTTGACAGGGGCAGGAGGCTACACCTTC. The variable domain in full, with the rest retrieved from reference TRBV5-4 and TRBJ1-2, is ETGVTQSPTHLIKTRGQQVTLRCSSQSGHNTVSWYQQALGQGPQFIFQYYREEENGRGNFPPRFSGLQFPNYSSELNVNALELDDSALYLCASSLTGAGGYTFGSGTRLTVV.

The chain recombines TRBV7-2 with TRBJ2-5; 10 positions match TRBD2. The better agreement between TRBJ2-7 and the DNA end casts doubt on the J call. Germline V gene data show CDR1 as SGHTA and CDR2 as FQGNSA. The CDR3 consists of 14 residues. CDR3 coding DNA: TGTGCCAGCAGCCTGAGCGGGGGGGCGCACGAGCAGTACTTC. Protein product: CASSLSGGAHEQYF.

The rearrangement joins TRBV18 to TRBJ1-1, with D hard to call. The V and J ends lost 6 bases and 0 bases respectively, with 14 bases between them. There are 15 residues in the CDR3. The germline V gene encodes CDR1 KGHSH and CDR2 LQKENI. The CDR3 loop reads CASSQAGSMNTEAFF. The DNA for the CDR3 is TGTGCCAGCTCCCAAGCCGGGAGTATGAACACTGAAGCTTTCTTT.

The chain joins TRBV5-6 to TRBJ2-1; 11 nucleotides agree with TRBD2. The CDR3 loop spans 15 amino acids. V shed 0 bases and J 15 bases; nucleotides not matched to a gene: 11. The germline CDR1 and CDR2 sequences are SGHDT and YYEEEE. This CDR3 is CASSLVTSGGSSAFF. CDR3 bases: TGTGCCAGCAGCTTGGTAACTAGCGGGGGTAGTTCTGCGTTCTTC.

The V gene is TRBV4-3, the J gene TRBJ2-5; possible D gene TRBD1, 5 bases. CDR1 LGHNA and CDR2 YSLEER come from the germline V gene. V was trimmed by 0 bases and J by 6 bases, leaving 20 bases between them. The CDR3 covers 17 residues. For the CDR3, the DNA is TGCGCCAGCAGCCAAGAACCAACGTTGGGGCTTTTGCAGACCCAGTACTTC. It codes for CASSQEPTLGLLQTQYF.

The chain is built from TRBV18 and TRBJ1-2; 11 positions match TRBD1. V gave up 6 bases and J gave up 7 bases; unmatched junction bases: 4. This CDR3 contains 13 residues. The V gene's germline CDR1 is KGHSH and CDR2 LQKENI. CDR3: CASSRTGGSGYTF. The CDR3 DNA sequence: TGTGCCAGCTCCCGGACAGGGGGCAGTGGCTACACCTTC.

This chain connects TRBV7-8 to TRBJ2-7, with TRBD1 matching over 7 bases. The germline V gene encodes CDR1 SGHVS and CDR2 FQNEAQ. Losses at the gene ends were 5 bases for V and 7 bases for J; bases not matched to a gene: 11. The CDR3 spans 14 residues. As DNA, the CDR3 is TGTGCCAGCAGCCCCTTGGGACAGTGGTGGGAGCAGTACTTC. Protein product: CASSPLGQWWEQYF.

This clone has only a few counts. CDR3 nucleotides: TGTGCCAGCAGTTGGGCTAGCGGGGGCCCTTATGAGCAGTTCTTC. This sequence encodes CASSWASGGPYEQFF. The rearrangement joins TRBV6-5 to TRBJ2-1; 10 nucleotides agree with TRBD2. There are 15 residues in the CDR3. The germline gives CDR1 MNHEY, CDR2 SVGAGI. V gave up 4 bases and J gave up 8 bases; unmatched junction bases: 8.